These 17 T cell receptor beta chains were all obtained from the same sample, sequenced in a study of blood T cell repertoires in COVID-19. Profiled with immunoSEQ multiplex PCR; TCRdb holds only in-frame clones, not every one. The table lists tens of thousands of clones, 86% of them singletons. The sequencing sample was made of peripheral blood. These receptors all stem from a man in his fifties or sixties with acute or convalescent COVID-19.

The V and J genes are TRBV7-2 and TRBJ1-2; no clear D. The CDR3 is made up of 17 amino acids. V lost 1 base and J lost 0, with 15 bases in between. In germline, CDR1 is SGHTA, CDR2 FQGNSA. The CDR3 DNA reads TGTGCCAGCAGCTTAGTAGAGGGAGGTCTGGCTAACTATGGCTACACCTTC. Translated, it gives CASSLVEGGLANYGYTF.

CDR3 in amino acids: CASSAGTGGYNEQFF. DNA of the CDR3: TGTGCCAGCAGCGCCGGGACAGGGGGCTACAATGAGCAGTTCTTC. The genes are TRBV7-2 and TRBJ2-1; 11 bases fit TRBD1. CDR1 is SGHTA, CDR2 FQGNSA, per germline. J was trimmed by 3 bases and V by 5 bases; bases with no gene match: 3. This CDR3 has 15 amino acids.

V is TRBV7-6 and J is TRBJ2-7; no firm D call. CDR1 and CDR2 from the germline V gene are SGHVS and FNYEAQ. This CDR3 contains 14 residues. V dropped 5 bases and J dropped 0 bases, with 11 bases sitting between them. CDR3 region: CASSPLTHSYEQYF. As DNA, the CDR3 is TGTGCCAGCAGCCCCCTCACTCACTCCTACGAGCAGTACTTC.

This sequence joins TRBV7-2 and TRBJ2-5, with D perhaps matching TRBD2 (7 bases). Trimming removed 8 bases at V and 5 bases at J, with 21 bases between. Germline V gives CDR1 SGHTA, CDR2 FQGNSA. The CDR3 runs 15 residues. The CDR3 spells CASRKRGGAGETQYF. DNA of the CDR3: TGTGCCAGCCGGAAGAGGGGGGGGGCCGGTGAGACCCAGTACTTC.

The CDR3 DNA reads as TGTGCCAGCAGTCTTGTCAGATACGAGCAGTACTTC. Amino acids: CASSLVRYEQYF. The chain joins TRBV2 to TRBJ2-7; D not certain. From germline, CDR1 is SNHLY and CDR2 FYNNEI. V dropped 5 bases and J dropped 4 bases, with 9 bases sitting between them. The CDR3 sequence is 12 residues long.

V is TRBV5-6 and J is TRBJ1-5; D possibly corresponds to TRBD1 (5 bases). The CDR3 is 16 amino acids. V lost 4 bases to trimming and J lost 7 bases, with 21 bases between them. In germline, CDR1 is SGHDT, CDR2 YYEEEE. The CDR3 nucleotides read TGTGCCAGCAGCCGGGGGGAGGTCAGCGGCCAGCAGCCCCAGCATTTT. Residues: CASSRGEVSGQQPQHF.

This chain uses TRBV28 with TRBJ2-7, with D maybe TRBD1 (6 bases). The V and J ends lost 8 bases and 3 bases respectively, with 14 bases between them. The CDR3 has 13 residues. Germline V gene data show CDR1 as MDHEN and CDR2 as SYDVKM. CDR3 nucleotides: TGTGCCAGCTGCTGGGGACAAGGCTACGAGCAGTACTTC. Translation: CASCWGQGYEQYF.

V usage is TRBV4-2 and J usage is TRBJ2-3; D is ambiguous. The CDR3 contains 13 residues. Germline V lookup: CDR1 LGHNA, CDR2 YNFKEQ. Trimming cost V 7 bases and J 0 bases, with 8 bases left between them. In nucleotides, the CDR3 is TGTGCCAGCATAGATTCTAGCACAGATACGCAGTATTTT. The encoded protein is CASIDSSTDTQYF.

This chain joins TRBV5-1 and TRBJ2-7; 7 positions agree with TRBD1. Germline CDR1 and CDR2: SGHRS and YFSETQ. There are 13 residues in the CDR3. The V segment lost 2 bases and the J segment 3 bases; nucleotides outside the gene matches: 2. The CDR3 sequence is CASSLGQVYEQYF. CDR3 sequence (DNA): TGCGCCAGCAGCTTAGGACAGGTCTACGAGCAGTACTTC.

The gene calls are TRBV9 and TRBJ2-3; D is undetermined. From germline, CDR1 is SGDLS and CDR2 YYNGEE. CDR3 length equals 14 residues. V lost 1 base and J lost 6, with 12 bases in between. CDR3 coding DNA: TGTGCCAGCAGCGTATCGACAACTTGGGATACGCAGTATTTT. Protein: CASSVSTTWDTQYF.

J is TRBJ2-7 and V is TRBV28, with 9 bases identical to TRBD2. V lost 4 bases, J lost 2 bases, and 3 bases stayed unmatched. CDR3 length equals 14 residues. Germline V gene lookup returns CDR1 MDHEN and CDR2 SYDVKM. CDR3 DNA: TGTGCCAGCAGTTCCCTAGCGGGACCCTACGAGCAGTACTTC. Its translation is CASSSLAGPYEQYF.

This rearrangement joins TRBV7-9 to TRBJ2-3, with D maybe TRBD1 (6 bases). V was trimmed by 0 bases and J by 6 bases, leaving 7 bases between them. The germline V gene has CDR1 SEHNR and CDR2 FQNEAQ (reference sequence). The CDR3 totals 13 residues. The DNA for the CDR3 is TGTGCCAGCAGCTTAGCGGGGGCTGATACGCAGTATTTT. Encoded protein: CASSLAGADTQYF.

The chain has TRBV6-5 and TRBJ1-2; D is ambiguous. There are 12 residues in the CDR3. With 10 bases removed from V and 8 bases from J, the gap between germline ends came to 17 bases. Germline-derived CDR1 and CDR2 are MNHEY and SVGAGI. The CDR3 DNA is TGTGCCATCTTTATCGGTGGAGACGGCTACACCTTC. It is translated as CAIFIGGDGYTF.

The chain recombines TRBV5-4 with TRBJ1-1, with 12 bases identical to TRBD1. Germline V gene sequence: CDR1 SGHNT, CDR2 YYREEE (reference sequence). The CDR3 consists of 19 residues. With V trimmed by 3 bases and J by 0 bases, 12 bases remained unmatched. The CDR3 DNA reads TGTGCCAGCAGCTCGCGTCGCGGGACAGGGGGCTTAATGAACACTGAAGCTTTCTTT. Translated: CASSSRRGTGGLMNTEAFF.

The V call is TRBV10-2, the J call TRBJ2-3, with TRBD2 matching 11 bases. Germline loops: CDR1 WSHSY, CDR2 SAAADI. The ends lost 5 bases at V and 4 bases at J; junction bases unmatched: 14. The CDR3 extends over 18 amino acids. CDR3 residues: CASSRAWFTSGGPDTQYF. The CDR3 DNA is TGCGCCAGCAGTAGGGCTTGGTTCACTAGCGGGGGACCAGATACGCAGTATTTT.

The chain links TRBV15 to TRBJ2-1, with TRBD2 matching over 14 bases. The CDR3 loop spans 16 amino acids. In germline, CDR1 is LNHNV, CDR2 YYDKDF (reference sequence). V lost 1 base to trimming and J lost 4 bases; unmatched junction nucleotides: 0. The CDR3: CATSRGTSGRYNEQFF. For the CDR3, the DNA is TGTGCCACCAGCAGAGGGACTAGCGGGAGGTACAATGAGCAGTTCTTC.

This clone was recorded once. The chain links TRBV4-2 to TRBJ2-7; the D gene is possibly TRBD1 (6 bases). Trimming pared 0 bases from V and 2 bases from J, leaving 17 bases between. Germline CDR1 and CDR2: LGHNA and YNFKEQ. This CDR3 region has 17 residues. The CDR3 DNA sequence: TGTGCCAGCAGCCAAGAATCCCGGACAGCGATAGCCTACGAGCAGTACTTC. This sequence encodes CASSQESRTAIAYEQYF.